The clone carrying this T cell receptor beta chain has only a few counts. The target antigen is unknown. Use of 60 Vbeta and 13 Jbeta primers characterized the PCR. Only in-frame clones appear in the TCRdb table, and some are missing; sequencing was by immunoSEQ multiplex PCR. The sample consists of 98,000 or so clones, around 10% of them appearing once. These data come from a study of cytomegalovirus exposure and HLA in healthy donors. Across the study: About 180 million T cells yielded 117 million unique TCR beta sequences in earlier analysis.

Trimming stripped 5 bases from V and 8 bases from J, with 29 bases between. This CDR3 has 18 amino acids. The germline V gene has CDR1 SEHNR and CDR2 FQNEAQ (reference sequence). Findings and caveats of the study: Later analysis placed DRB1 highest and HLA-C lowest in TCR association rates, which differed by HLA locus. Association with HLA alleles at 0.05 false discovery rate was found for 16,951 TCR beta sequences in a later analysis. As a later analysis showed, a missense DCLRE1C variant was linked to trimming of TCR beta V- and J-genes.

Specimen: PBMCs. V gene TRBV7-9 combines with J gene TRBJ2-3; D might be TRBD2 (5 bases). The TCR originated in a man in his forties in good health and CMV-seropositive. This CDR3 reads CASSPLLRRSPSPGTQYF. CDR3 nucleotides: TGTGCCAGCAGCCCCTTACTTCGACGGAGTCCTAGCCCGGGTACGCAGTATTTT.